This TCR beta chain was retrieved from a study of T-cell reconstitution after alpha-beta-depleted transplantation in children. Concerning this clonotype: Its specificity is not known.

General study points: T-cell numbers and diversity one year post-transplant derived largely from freshly generated T cells. Several patients had high TCRbeta diversity at day 60; it came from surviving recipient T cells and thymic progenitors. Approximately two months post-transplant, alpha-beta T cells reportedly originated from several hundred expanded graft clones.

Unique molecular identifiers were used to barcode this TCRbeta library. TCRdb redid the calling of the PCR reads with MiXCR, one entry per CDR3 protein. The table records 700,000 to 850,000 distinct CDR3 sequences, roughly 15% of them present only once. The CDR3 consists of 15 residues. V dropped 4 bases and J dropped 1 base, with 11 bases sitting between them. CDR1 is SGHDT, CDR2 YYEEEE, per germline. This sample comprised PBMCs, mostly from graft donor cells, obtained 360 days after TCRalphabeta/CD19-depleted stem cell transplant. This receptor was obtained from a male patient aged 10 to 17 who had a stem cell transplant for acute lymphoblastic leukemia, so the T cells may come from the graft donor. This sequence joins TRBV5-6 and TRBJ2-2; maybe TRBD2 (5 bases). The CDR3 sequence: CASSLWTWNTGELFF. Here the CDR3 DNA reads TGTGCCAGCAGCCTATGGACTTGGAACACCGGGGAGCTGTTTTTT.